The 14 T cell receptor beta chains listed next were all sequenced from one sample in a study of CXCR3-negative and CXCR3-positive naive CD8 T cells. Study results and caveats: TRB CDR3s of CXCR3-positive naive cells were more hydrophobic than those of CXCR3-negative naive cells.

UMI-tagged TRB cDNA libraries were built via 5' RACE. With the 5' RACE reads reprocessed, TCRdb shows one record per CDR3 protein and no DNA. The sample has 80,000 to 100,000 distinct CDR3 sequences. These receptors are not linked to any known antigen. Sequencing used naive CXCR3+ CD8+ T cells from blood. Subset of the sample: CD45RO-CCR7+CD27+CD95- naive CD8+ T cells expressing CXCR3 (TNR3+). The source of these receptors is a human donor in good health. Some clones in this sample may be carry-over from other donors' samples.

This rearrangement joins TRBV7-9 to TRBJ2-1. The germline V gene has CDR1 SEHNR and CDR2 FQNEAQ (reference sequence). The CDR3 length is 12 residues. The CDR3 reads CASSLILFEQFF.

The J gene is TRBJ2-7, the V gene TRBV5-1; TCRdb picks TRBD1, but there is no DNA to check that call. CDR3 length: 14 residues. The V gene's germline CDR1 is SGHRS and CDR2 YFSETQ. CDR3 protein: CASSLVGGTDEQYF.

The rearrangement links TRBV28 to TRBJ2-1. There are 13 residues in the CDR3. Germline CDR1 and CDR2: MDHEN and SYDVKM. This CDR3 is CASCLNMVDEQFF.

The chain carries TRBV28 and TRBJ2-3; TCRdb outputs TRBD2, but without DNA this stays unchecked. Germline loops: CDR1 MDHEN, CDR2 SYDVKM. This CDR3 contains 18 residues. The CDR3 protein is CASSLLVREGRVADTQYF.

The genes are TRBV7-9 and TRBJ1-6; the D call from TCRdb, TRBD1, cannot be confirmed without DNA. The length of the CDR3 is 16 residues. Germline V gene lookup returns CDR1 SEHNR and CDR2 FQNEAQ (reference sequence). CDR3 region: CASSLPGQTYNSPLHF. Using reference TRBV7-9 and TRBJ1-6 for the parts outside the CDR3, the full variable domain is DTGVSQNPRHKITKRGQNVTFRCDPISEHNRLYWYRQTLGQGPEFLTYFQNEAQLEKSRLLSDRFSAERPKGSFSTLEIQRTEQGDSAMYLCASSLPGQTYNSPLHFGNGTRLTVT.

V gene TRBV20-1 combines with J gene TRBJ1-2; the D call from TCRdb, TRBD1, cannot be confirmed without DNA. In germline, CDR1 is DFQATT, CDR2 SNEGSKA (reference sequence). This CDR3 has 12 amino acids. The CDR3 region is CSARGPGDGYTF.

The chain combines TRBV7-2 with TRBJ2-7; TCRdb's assignment of TRBD2 cannot be checked, as there is no DNA. The CDR3 length is 16 residues. CDR1 SGHTA and CDR2 FQGNSA come from the germline V gene. CDR3 amino acids: CASSFVGSGRGYEQYF.

J is TRBJ2-1 and V is TRBV7-9; TCRdb designates TRBD1, a call that cannot be tested without DNA. The CDR3 loop spans 16 amino acids. Germline loops: CDR1 SEHNR, CDR2 FQNEAQ (reference sequence). The CDR3 reads CASSSPDRSAYNEQFF.

The gene calls are TRBV7-9 and TRBJ2-7; as DNA is missing, the TRBD1 call by TCRdb cannot be tested. This CDR3 is built from 14 residues. In germline, CDR1 is SEHNR, CDR2 FQNEAQ (reference sequence). The CDR3 loop reads CASSLGGEFYEQYF.

The gene calls are TRBV12-3 or TRBV12-4 and TRBJ2-2; the TCRdb call, TRBD2, lacks DNA for checking. The length of the CDR3 is 15 residues. CDR3 sequence reads: CASSFPSDGREELFF.

The chain recombines TRBV29-1 with TRBJ1-2. Germline V CDR1 and CDR2: SQVTM, ANQGSEA. The CDR3 contains 13 residues. The CDR3 loop reads CSVLPMGVAGYTF.

V is TRBV7-2 and J is TRBJ2-7. The length of the CDR3 is 14 residues. The germline V gene encodes CDR1 SGHTA and CDR2 FQGNSA. The CDR3 loop is CASSFDSPLGEQYF.

CDR3 loop: CASSFLDSTDTQYF. The chain is built from TRBV7-3 and TRBJ2-3. The CDR3 is 14 amino acids. CDR1 SGHTA and CDR2 FQGTGA come from the germline V gene.

V gene TRBV12-3 or TRBV12-4 combines with J gene TRBJ2-7; TCRdb's D gene call, TRBD1, goes unchecked for lack of DNA. The CDR3 consists of 14 residues. CDR3 protein: CASSLTTWGAEQYF.